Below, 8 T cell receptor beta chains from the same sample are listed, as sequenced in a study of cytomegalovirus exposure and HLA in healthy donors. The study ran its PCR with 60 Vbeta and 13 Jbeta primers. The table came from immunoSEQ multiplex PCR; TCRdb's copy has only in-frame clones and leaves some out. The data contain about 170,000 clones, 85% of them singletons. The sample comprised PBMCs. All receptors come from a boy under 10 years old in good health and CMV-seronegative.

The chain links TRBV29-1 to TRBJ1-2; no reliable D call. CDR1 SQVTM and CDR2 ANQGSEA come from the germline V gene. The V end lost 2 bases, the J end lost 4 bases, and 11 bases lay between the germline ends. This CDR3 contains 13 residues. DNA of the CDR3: TGCAGCGTTGAACGCCCCTCAGGCTATGGCTACACCTTC. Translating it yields CSVERPSGYGYTF.

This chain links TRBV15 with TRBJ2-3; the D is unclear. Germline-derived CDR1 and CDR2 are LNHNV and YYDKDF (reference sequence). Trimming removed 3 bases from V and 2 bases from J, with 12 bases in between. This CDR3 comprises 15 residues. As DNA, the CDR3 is TGTGCCACCAGCAGGACACCTTCCTCCACAGATACGCAGTATTTT. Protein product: CATSRTPSSTDTQYF.

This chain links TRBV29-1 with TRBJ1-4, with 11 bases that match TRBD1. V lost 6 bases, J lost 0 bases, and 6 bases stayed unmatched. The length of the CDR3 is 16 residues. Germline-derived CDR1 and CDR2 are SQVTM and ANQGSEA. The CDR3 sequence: CSVSGQGAATNEKLFF. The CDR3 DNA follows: TGCAGCGTCAGCGGACAGGGGGCGGCAACTAATGAAAAACTGTTTTTT.

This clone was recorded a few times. The CDR3 nucleotides read TGTGCCAGTAGTATCAGCGGGAGGGAAATCCACGAGCAGTACTTC. This gives the protein CASSISGREIHEQYF. This chain joins TRBV19 and TRBJ2-7; 10 nucleotides match TRBD2. CDR1 LNHDA and CDR2 SQIVND come from the germline V gene (reference sequence). This CDR3 is 15 amino acids long. Trimming at V came to 3 bases and at J to 5 bases, leaving 7 bases not matched to a gene.

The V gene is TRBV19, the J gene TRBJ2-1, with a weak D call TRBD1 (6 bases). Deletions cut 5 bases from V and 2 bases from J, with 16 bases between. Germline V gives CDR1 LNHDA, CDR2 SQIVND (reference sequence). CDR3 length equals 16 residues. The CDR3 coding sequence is TGTGCCAGTAGTCCTCGAGGGGGTTTGACCTACAATGAGCAGTTCTTC. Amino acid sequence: CASSPRGGLTYNEQFF.

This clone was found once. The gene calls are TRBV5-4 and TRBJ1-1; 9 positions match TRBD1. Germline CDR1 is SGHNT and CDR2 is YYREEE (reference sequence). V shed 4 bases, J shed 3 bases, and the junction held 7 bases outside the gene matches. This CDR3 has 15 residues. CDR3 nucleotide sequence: TGTGCCAGCAGCCCTCCGGGACAGGGCGACACTGAAGCTTTCTTT. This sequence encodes CASSPPGQGDTEAFF. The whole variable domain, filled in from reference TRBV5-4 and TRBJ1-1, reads ETGVTQSPTHLIKTRGQQVTLRCSSQSGHNTVSWYQQALGQGPQFIFQYYREEENGRGNFPPRFSGLQFPNYSSELNVNALELDDSALYLCASSPPGQGDTEAFFGQGTRLTVV.

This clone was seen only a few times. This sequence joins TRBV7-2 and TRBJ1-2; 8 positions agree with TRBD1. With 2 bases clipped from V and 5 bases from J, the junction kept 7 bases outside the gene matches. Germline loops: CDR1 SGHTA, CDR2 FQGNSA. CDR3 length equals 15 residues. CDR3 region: CASSLSTGTGYGYTF. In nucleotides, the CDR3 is TGTGCCAGCAGCTTATCGACCGGGACAGGATATGGCTACACCTTC.

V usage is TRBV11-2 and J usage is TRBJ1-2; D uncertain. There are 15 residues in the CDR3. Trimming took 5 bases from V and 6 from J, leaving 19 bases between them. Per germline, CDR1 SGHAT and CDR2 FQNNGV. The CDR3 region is CASSPLSDWRDGYTF. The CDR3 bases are TGTGCCAGCAGCCCCCTGTCTGACTGGAGGGATGGCTACACCTTC.